The 5 T cell receptor beta chains given below trace back to one sample, sequenced in a study of cytomegalovirus exposure and HLA in healthy donors. Primers: 60 Vbeta forward and 13 Jbeta reverse. TCRdb keeps only in-frame clones here, not all; method: immunoSEQ multiplex PCR. This table holds 190,000 or so clones, 80% found once. The sequenced sample was PBMCs. These receptors all stem from a boy aged 10-17 years in good health and CMV-seronegative.

The CDR3 region is CASSFQGYEQYF. DNA for the CDR3: TGCGCCAGCAGCTTCCAGGGCTACGAGCAGTACTTC. V gene TRBV5-1 combines with J gene TRBJ2-7; weak D call: TRBD1 (5 bases). The germline gives CDR1 SGHRS, CDR2 YFSETQ. The ends were cut back, 2 bases at V and 3 bases at J, with 6 bases in the middle. CDR3 size: 12 residues.

The genes are TRBV6-5 and TRBJ1-1; D is undetermined. The CDR3 totals 14 residues. The germline CDR1 and CDR2 sequences are MNHEY and SVGAGI. Trimming stripped 2 bases from V and 3 bases from J, with 10 bases between. The CDR3 spells CASSYIQKHTEAFF. The CDR3 bases are TGTGCCAGCAGTTACATCCAGAAACACACTGAAGCTTTCTTT.

As DNA, the CDR3 is TGTGCCAGCAGTGAATCATACAGCCAAGAGACCCAGTACTTC. Its protein is CASSESYSQETQYF. This chain connects TRBV25-1 to TRBJ2-5; D is undetermined. CDR1 and CDR2 from the germline V gene are MGHDK and SYGVNS. This CDR3 comprises 14 residues. Trimming shortened V by 1 base and J by 1 base, and 7 bases separated the two germline ends.

The table lists this clone with a count of one. This chain uses TRBV28 with TRBJ1-2; D is unclear. Germline V CDR1 and CDR2: MDHEN, SYDVKM. Trimming pared 4 bases from V and 1 base from J, leaving 16 bases between. CDR3 size: 16 residues. CDR3 amino acids: CASSSPRGRGNYGYTF. In nucleotides, the CDR3 is TGTGCCAGCAGTTCCCCACGAGGCCGAGGTAACTATGGCTACACCTTC.

The chain recombines TRBV19 with TRBJ1-1, with a tentative D call TRBD1 (5 bases). This CDR3 has 14 amino acids. Germline V lookup: CDR1 LNHDA, CDR2 SQIVND (reference sequence). The ends were cut back, 2 bases at V and 5 bases at J, with 12 bases in the middle. The CDR3 DNA is TGTGCCAGTAGTATACTCCAGGAGGGGACTGAAGCTTTCTTT. This gives the protein CASSILQEGTEAFF.